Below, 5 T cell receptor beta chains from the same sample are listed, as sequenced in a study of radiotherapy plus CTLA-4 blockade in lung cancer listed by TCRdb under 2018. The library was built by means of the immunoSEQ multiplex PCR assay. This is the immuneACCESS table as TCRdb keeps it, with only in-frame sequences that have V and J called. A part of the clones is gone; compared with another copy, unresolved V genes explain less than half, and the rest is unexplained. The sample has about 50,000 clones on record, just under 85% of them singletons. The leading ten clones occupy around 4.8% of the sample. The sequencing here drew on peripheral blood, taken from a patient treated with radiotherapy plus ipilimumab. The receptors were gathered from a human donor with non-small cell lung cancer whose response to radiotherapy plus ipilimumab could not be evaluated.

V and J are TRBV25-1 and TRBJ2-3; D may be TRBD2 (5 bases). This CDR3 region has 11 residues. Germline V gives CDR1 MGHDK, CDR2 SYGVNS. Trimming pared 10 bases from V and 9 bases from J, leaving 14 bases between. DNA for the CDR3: TGTGCCACCCTCGACTACCGGACGCAGTATTTT. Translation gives CATLDYRTQYF.

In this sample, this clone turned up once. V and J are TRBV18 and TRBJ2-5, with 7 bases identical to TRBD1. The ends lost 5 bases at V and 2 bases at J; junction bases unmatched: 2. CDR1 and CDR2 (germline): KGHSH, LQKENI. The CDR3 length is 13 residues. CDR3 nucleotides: TGTGCCAGCTCAATGGGACAGCAAGAGACCCAGTACTTC. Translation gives CASSMGQQETQYF.

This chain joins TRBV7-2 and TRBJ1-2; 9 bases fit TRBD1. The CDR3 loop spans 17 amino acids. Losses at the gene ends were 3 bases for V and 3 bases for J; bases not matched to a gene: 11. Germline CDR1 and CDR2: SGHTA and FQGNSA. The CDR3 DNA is TGTGCCAGCAGCTTCCGGGACAGGGCCCTTTTTGACTATGGCTACACCTTC. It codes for CASSFRDRALFDYGYTF.

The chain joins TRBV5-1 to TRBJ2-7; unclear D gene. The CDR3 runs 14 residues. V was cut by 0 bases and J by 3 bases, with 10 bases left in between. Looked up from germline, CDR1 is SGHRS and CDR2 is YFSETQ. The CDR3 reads CASSLGPTNYEQYF. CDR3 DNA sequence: TGCGCCAGCAGCTTGGGTCCAACAAACTACGAGCAGTACTTC.

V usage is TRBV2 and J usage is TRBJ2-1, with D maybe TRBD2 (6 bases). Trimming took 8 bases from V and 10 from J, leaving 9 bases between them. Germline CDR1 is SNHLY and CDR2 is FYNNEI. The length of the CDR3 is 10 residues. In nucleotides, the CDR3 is TGTGCCAGCGGAGGGATGGAGCAGTTCTTC. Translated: CASGGMEQFF.